This entry is about one T cell receptor (beta chain). The antigen remains unidentified. This specimen comes from a study of liver allograft versus peripheral blood T cells. Study details: Transplanted-liver and recipient peripheral blood T cell receptor repertoires were compared.

CDR3 length: 13 residues. The V end was cut by 2 bases, the J end by 5 bases, with 10 bases between. The germline V gene has CDR1 SGHKS and CDR2 YYEKEE (reference sequence). Study-level results: Reportedly, the T cell receptor repertoires present inside liver allografts differed from those in peripheral blood.

MiXCR, run by TCRdb on the reads, gives a single entry per CDR3 protein. Among 7,000 to 10,000 distinct CDR3 sequences listed, roughly 22% were seen once. This receptor was obtained from a human patient who had a liver transplant. Some of the T cells might come from the graft donor. V usage is TRBV5-5 and J usage is TRBJ1-1; perhaps TRBD1 as D (5 bases). This CDR3 is CASSFQGGTEAFF. The DNA for the CDR3 is TGTGCCAGCAGCTTTCAGGGTGGAACTGAAGCTTTCTTT.